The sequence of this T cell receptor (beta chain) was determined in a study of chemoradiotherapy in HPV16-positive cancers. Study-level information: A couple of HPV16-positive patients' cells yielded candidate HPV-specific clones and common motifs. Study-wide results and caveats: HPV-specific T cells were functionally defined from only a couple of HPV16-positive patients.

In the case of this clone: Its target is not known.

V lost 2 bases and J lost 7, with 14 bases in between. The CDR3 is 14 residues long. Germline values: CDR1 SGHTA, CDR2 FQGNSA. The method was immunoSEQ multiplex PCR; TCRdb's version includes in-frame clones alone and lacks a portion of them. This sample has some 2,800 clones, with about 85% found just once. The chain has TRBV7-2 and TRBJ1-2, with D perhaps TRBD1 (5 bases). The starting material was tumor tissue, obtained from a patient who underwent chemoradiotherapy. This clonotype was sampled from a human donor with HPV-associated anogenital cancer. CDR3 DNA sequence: TGTGCCAGCAGCTTAACGGGCGGGAGGGGTGGCTACACCTTC. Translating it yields CASSLTGGRGGYTF.